This T cell receptor (beta chain) was documented in a study of blood T cells in healthy people across ages. Study summary: Per every two T cells, about one barcoded beta molecule was captured by template switching. Study-wide results and limits: It was not known whether donors were CMV positive (a possible confounder of expanded clonotype changes). Investigators treated diversity estimates from one million T cells as underestimates.

Comments on this clonotype: Antigen specificity is unknown.

The authors ran a second PCR of roughly 6 to 12 cycles using a sample-barcoded 5' primer and a J-beta primer mix. TCRdb re-called the 5' RACE reads with MiXCR, one entry per CDR3 protein. The top ten clones hold roughly 2% of a sample with roughly 2 million distinct CDR3 sequences, 49% of them seen once. The sequence came from a woman aged 40 to 50 in good health. Sequences were obtained from blood.

The CDR3 nucleotides are TGTGCCAGCAGCCCGCTAGGGGGCGGAGGCCCCACAGATACGCAGTATTTT. Amino acids: CASSPLGGGGPTDTQYF. The V call is TRBV7-3, the J call TRBJ2-3; TRBD1 aligns across 7 bases. The V segment lost 5 bases and the J segment 2 bases; nucleotides outside the gene matches: 13. Germline V gene sequence: CDR1 SGHTA, CDR2 FQGTGA. This CDR3 spans 17 amino acids.